This is a list of T cell receptor beta chains from one sample in a study of shared clonotypes between healthy human individuals. The repertoire was sequenced with immunoSEQ multiplex PCR; TCRdb's copy has only in-frame clones and lacks some. The sample holds 780,000 or so clones, 55% to 80% seen once. The sample was memory CD4+ T cells sorted from blood. These receptors all come from a young woman in good health. CDR3s include the opening cysteine and the closing phenylalanine or tryptophan. The order of the fields is D gene, clone size, J gene, V gene, CDR3 protein, CDR3 DNA. A D gene is named only where the DNA matches it firmly. Not every row has a clone size; where given, it reads once, few, many or a size class.

D gene: NA; clone size: NA; J gene: TRBJ1-2; V gene: TRBV6-1; CDR3 protein: CASSAGSYGYTF; CDR3 DNA: TGTGCCAGCAGTGCCGGCTCCTATGGCTACACCTTC
D gene: NA; clone size: few; J gene: TRBJ2-2; V gene: TRBV7-3; CDR3 protein: CASTSALVGGELFF; CDR3 DNA: TGTGCCAGCACCTCGGCACTAGTGGGCGGGGAGCTGTTTTTT
D gene: TRBD2; clone size: NA; J gene: TRBJ2-1; V gene: TRBV7-6; CDR3 protein: CASSLRTSGENNEQFF; CDR3 DNA: TGTGCCAGCAGCCTCAGGACTAGCGGGGAAAACAATGAGCAGTTCTTC
D gene: TRBD1; clone size: NA; J gene: TRBJ1-5; V gene: TRBV19; CDR3 protein: CASKKGTGGDQPQHF; CDR3 DNA: TGTGCCAGCAAGAAAGGGACAGGGGGCGACCAGCCCCAGCATTTT
D gene: NA; clone size: NA; J gene: TRBJ2-1; V gene: TRBV27; CDR3 protein: CASSLSGTKLNEQFF; CDR3 DNA: TGTGCCAGCAGTTTATCCGGGACCAAACTCAATGAGCAGTTCTTC
D gene: TRBD2; clone size: few; J gene: TRBJ2-1; V gene: TRBV5-1; CDR3 protein: CASSLEGLAGQFF; CDR3 DNA: TGCGCCAGCAGCTTGGAAGGACTAGCGGGACAGTTCTTC
D gene: TRBD1; clone size: NA; J gene: TRBJ2-5; V gene: TRBV6-1; CDR3 protein: CASSPPPGTAETQYF; CDR3 DNA: TGTGCCAGCAGTCCTCCTCCGGGGACAGCAGAGACCCAGTACTTC
D gene: TRBD2; clone size: NA; J gene: TRBJ2-1; V gene: TRBV6-1; CDR3 protein: CASSGGLAGGGGTNEQFF; CDR3 DNA: TGTGCCAGCAGTGGAGGACTAGCGGGAGGAGGGGGAACCAATGAGCAGTTCTTC
D gene: NA; clone size: NA; J gene: TRBJ1-2; V gene: TRBV5-1; CDR3 protein: CASSSEGGNGYTF; CDR3 DNA: TGCGCCAGCAGTAGTGAGGGGGGAAATGGCTACACCTTC
D gene: TRBD1; clone size: NA; J gene: TRBJ2-7; V gene: TRBV25-1; CDR3 protein: CASSVQGRQTYEQYF; CDR3 DNA: TGTGCCAGCAGTGTACAGGGGCGGCAAACCTACGAGCAGTACTTC
D gene: NA; clone size: NA; J gene: TRBJ1-1; V gene: TRBV10-1; CDR3 protein: CASSESGGKAFF; CDR3 DNA: TGCGCCAGCAGTGAGTCGGGAGGGAAAGCTTTCTTT
D gene: TRBD2; clone size: NA; J gene: TRBJ2-7; V gene: TRBV10-2; CDR3 protein: CASTGTSGSYEQYF; CDR3 DNA: TGCGCCAGCACCGGGACTAGCGGGAGCTACGAGCAGTACTTC
D gene: NA; clone size: NA; J gene: TRBJ1-5; V gene: TRBV5-5; CDR3 protein: CASSPRPQAQPQHF; CDR3 DNA: TGTGCCAGCAGCCCGCGGCCACAGGCTCAGCCCCAGCATTTT
D gene: NA; clone size: NA; J gene: TRBJ1-2; V gene: TRBV30; CDR3 protein: CAWSVGGGGYGYTF; CDR3 DNA: TGTGCCTGGAGTGTTGGAGGGGGAGGCTATGGCTACACCTTC
D gene: TRBD2; clone size: NA; J gene: TRBJ2-5; V gene: TRBV5-1; CDR3 protein: CASSLGLAGWGQETQYF; CDR3 DNA: TGCGCCAGCAGCTTGGGTCTAGCGGGATGGGGACAAGAGACCCAGTACTTC
D gene: TRBD1; clone size: NA; J gene: TRBJ1-1; V gene: TRBV14; CDR3 protein: CASSQVYGQGGSEAFF; CDR3 DNA: TGTGCCAGCAGCCAAGTCTACGGACAGGGTGGTTCTGAAGCTTTCTTT
D gene: TRBD2; clone size: few; J gene: TRBJ2-1; V gene: TRBV14; CDR3 protein: CASSQASGRASGQFF; CDR3 DNA: TGTGCCAGCAGCCAAGCTAGCGGGAGGGCTAGTGGGCAGTTCTTC
D gene: TRBD2; clone size: NA; J gene: TRBJ2-2; V gene: TRBV28; CDR3 protein: CASSFYSSGSRTGELFF; CDR3 DNA: TGTGCCAGCAGTTTTTACTCTAGCGGGAGCAGGACCGGGGAGCTGTTTTTT
D gene: NA; clone size: many; J gene: TRBJ2-1; V gene: TRBV11-2; CDR3 protein: CASSLGQVYNEQFF; CDR3 DNA: TGTGCCAGCAGCTTAGGCCAAGTTTACAATGAGCAGTTCTTC
D gene: TRBD2; clone size: NA; J gene: TRBJ2-3; V gene: TRBV7-9; CDR3 protein: CASSSGLEYTDTQYF; CDR3 DNA: TGTGCCAGCAGCTCGGGACTAGAGTACACAGATACGCAGTATTTT
D gene: NA; clone size: once; J gene: TRBJ2-7; V gene: TRBV7-8; CDR3 protein: CASSLTHSGEGYEQYF; CDR3 DNA: TGTGCCAGCAGCTTAACCCACTCGGGAGAAGGCTACGAGCAGTACTTC
D gene: TRBD2; clone size: NA; J gene: TRBJ2-1; V gene: TRBV5-1; CDR3 protein: CASSLDPTSGPPYNEQFF; CDR3 DNA: TGCGCCAGCAGCTTGGATCCGACTAGCGGGCCTCCCTACAATGAGCAGTTCTTC
D gene: TRBD1; clone size: NA; J gene: TRBJ1-1; V gene: TRBV7-3; CDR3 protein: CASSSGQGLSAFF; CDR3 DNA: TGTGCCAGCAGCTCGGGACAGGGTCTTTCGGCTTTCTTT